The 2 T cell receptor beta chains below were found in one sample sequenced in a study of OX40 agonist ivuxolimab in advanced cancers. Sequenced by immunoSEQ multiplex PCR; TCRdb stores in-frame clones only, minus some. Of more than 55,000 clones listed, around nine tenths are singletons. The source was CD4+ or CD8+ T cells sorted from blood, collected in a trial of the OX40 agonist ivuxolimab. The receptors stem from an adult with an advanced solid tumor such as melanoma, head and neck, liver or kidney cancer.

CDR3 sequence: CASSPGGYGYTF. For the CDR3, the DNA is TGTGCCAGCAGCCCAGGGGGCTATGGCTACACCTTC. This chain connects TRBV2 to TRBJ1-2, with TRBD1 matching 7 bases. Germline V gives CDR1 SNHLY, CDR2 FYNNEI. The CDR3 runs 12 residues. Trimming at V came to 6 bases and at J to 4 bases, leaving 2 bases not matched to a gene.

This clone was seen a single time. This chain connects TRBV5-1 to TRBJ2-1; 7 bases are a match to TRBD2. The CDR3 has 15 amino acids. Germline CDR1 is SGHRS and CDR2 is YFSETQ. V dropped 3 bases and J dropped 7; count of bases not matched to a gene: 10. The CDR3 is CASSSSSGILNEQFF. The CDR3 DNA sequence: TGCGCCAGCAGCTCGTCCAGCGGGATATTAAATGAGCAGTTCTTC. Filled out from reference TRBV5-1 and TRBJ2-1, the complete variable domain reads KAGVTQTPRYLIKTRGQQVTLSCSPISGHRSVSWYQQTPGQGLQFLFEYFSETQRNKGNFPGRFSGRQFSNSRSEMNVSTLELGDSALYLCASSSSSGILNEQFFGPGTRLTVL.